This is a list of T cell receptor beta chains from one sample in a study of blood T cell repertoires in COVID-19. Assay: immunoSEQ multiplex PCR; the TCRdb copy retains only in-frame clones and omits some. The sample consists of about 160,000 clones, under 85% of them appearing once. The sample consisted of peripheral blood. These receptor sequences come from a man aged 80 or over with COVID-19, enrolled during active disease. Each CDR3 is given with its conserved first and last residue. Each record gives: D gene, J gene, clone size, V gene, CDR3 DNA, CDR3 protein. The D gene is left open where the match is weak. The size of a clone is reported for some rows only, either as once, few or many, or as a class for expanded clones.

D: NA; J: TRBJ1-6; size: NA; V: TRBV20-1; DNA: TGCAGTGCTAGTGGGATCCGGCGCAGGGATTCACCCCTCCACTTT; CDR3: CSASGIRRRDSPLHF
D: NA; J: TRBJ2-2; size: NA; V: TRBV19; DNA: TGTGCCAGTAGTATTTCAGGGGGGCGCACCGGGGAGCTGTTTTTT; CDR3: CASSISGGRTGELFF
D: NA; J: TRBJ1-2; size: NA; V: TRBV5-5; DNA: TGTGCCAGCAGCTTGGGGGGACTGAGCTATGGCTACACCTTC; CDR3: CASSLGGLSYGYTF
D: TRBD2; J: TRBJ2-1; size: NA; V: TRBV9; DNA: TGTGCCAGCAGCGTACAGGGACTAGCGGGGGGGAACGAGCAGTTCTTC; CDR3: CASSVQGLAGGNEQFF
D: NA; J: TRBJ1-3; size: NA; V: TRBV9; DNA: TGTGCCAGCAGCGTAGCGGGGGGAAACTCTGGAAACACCATATATTTT; CDR3: CASSVAGGNSGNTIYF
D: TRBD2; J: TRBJ2-7; size: NA; V: TRBV3-1/TRBV3-2; DNA: TGTGCCAGCAGTAACTTACTAGCGGGTCCTACCTACGAGCAGTACTTC; CDR3: CASSNLLAGPTYEQYF
D: TRBD1; J: TRBJ1-6; size: few; V: TRBV13; DNA: TGTGCCAGCAGCACTACAGGGGCAGGGAATTCACCCCTCCACTTT; CDR3: CASSTTGAGNSPLHF
D: TRBD1; J: TRBJ1-1; size: NA; V: TRBV3-1/TRBV3-2; DNA: TGTGCCAGCAGCTTTGGGACAGGGACCACTGAAGCTTTCTTT; CDR3: CASSFGTGTTEAFF
D: NA; J: TRBJ1-1; size: NA; V: TRBV10-3; DNA: TGTGCCATCAGTGAGGAACGGTCCACTGAAGCTTTCTTT; CDR3: CAISEERSTEAFF
D: NA; J: TRBJ1-2; size: NA; V: TRBV5-8; DNA: TGTGCCAGCAGCTTGCTACTGGGGGGGGTTGGCTACACCTTC; CDR3: CASSLLLGGVGYTF
D: TRBD1; J: TRBJ2-5; size: NA; V: TRBV2; DNA: TGTGCCAGCAGCGGGGACAGGGTGCAAGAGACCCAGTACTTC; CDR3: CASSGDRVQETQYF
D: TRBD1; J: TRBJ2-7; size: NA; V: TRBV27; DNA: TGTGCCAGCAATCCAGACCGGACAGGGAGCTCCTACGAGCAGTACTTC; CDR3: CASNPDRTGSSYEQYF
D: TRBD1; J: TRBJ1-2; size: NA; V: TRBV5-1; DNA: TGCGCCAGCAGCTGGGGGACAGGGAAGACCTATGGCTACACCTTC; CDR3: CASSWGTGKTYGYTF
D: NA; J: TRBJ1-5; size: NA; V: TRBV6-5; DNA: TGTGCCAGCGGGAGGGTGGGCAATCAGCCCCAGCATTTT; CDR3: CASGRVGNQPQHF
D: NA; J: TRBJ1-2; size: few; V: TRBV19; DNA: TGTGCCAGTAGTATGGAGCCTACGTCTAACTATGGCTACACCTTC; CDR3: CASSMEPTSNYGYTF
D: TRBD1; J: TRBJ2-7; size: NA; V: TRBV5-1; DNA: TGCGCCAGCGCCACCTCGGACAGGAATTATTACGAGCAGTACTTC; CDR3: CASATSDRNYYEQYF
D: NA; J: TRBJ1-1; size: NA; V: TRBV5-1; DNA: TGCGCCAGCAGCTTGGGAGGAGAAAAGCCTGAAGCTTTCTTT; CDR3: CASSLGGEKPEAFF
D: NA; J: TRBJ1-5; size: NA; V: TRBV18; DNA: TGTGCCAGCTCCCCTCGGGGATATAGCAATCAGCCCCAGCATTTT; CDR3: CASSPRGYSNQPQHF
D: NA; J: TRBJ1-1; size: NA; V: TRBV3-1/TRBV3-2; DNA: TGTGCCAGCAGCTATGTCCGGAACACTGAAGCTTTCTTT; CDR3: CASSYVRNTEAFF
D: NA; J: TRBJ1-1; size: NA; V: TRBV18; DNA: TGTGCCAGCTCCCAAGGGGAACAGGGCTACACTGAAGCTTTCTTT; CDR3: CASSQGEQGYTEAFF
D: NA; J: TRBJ2-7; size: NA; V: TRBV29-1; DNA: TGCAGCGTTGAAGGGCGGCCTCCGAGCTACGAGCAGTACTTC; CDR3: CSVEGRPPSYEQYF
D: TRBD2; J: TRBJ2-3; size: NA; V: TRBV5-1; DNA: TGCGCCAGCAGCTTGGGGCTAGCGGGGGAACCGACAGATACGCAGTATTTT; CDR3: CASSLGLAGEPTDTQYF
D: TRBD1; J: TRBJ1-4; size: NA; V: TRBV6-6; DNA: TGTGCCAGCACCGATTTTGGGACAGCAACTAATGAAAAACTGTTTTTT; CDR3: CASTDFGTATNEKLFF
D: NA; J: TRBJ1-1; size: once; V: TRBV7-9; DNA: TGTGCCAGCAGCTTAAACGGGGACACGAACACTGAAGCTTTCTTT; CDR3: CASSLNGDTNTEAFF
D: TRBD1; J: TRBJ1-5; size: NA; V: TRBV2; DNA: TGTGCCAGCAGTGGGACAGGGGGCCTTAATTATAGCAATCAGCCCCAGCATTTT; CDR3: CASSGTGGLNYSNQPQHF
D: TRBD2; J: TRBJ2-1; size: NA; V: TRBV4-3; DNA: TGCGCCAGCAGCCGCGCCTTAGCGGGGGGTGAGCAGTTCTTC; CDR3: CASSRALAGGEQFF
D: NA; J: TRBJ2-5; size: NA; V: TRBV7-8; DNA: TGTGCCAGCAGGGAGAGGAGTGGCCCGTTTTTAGGACAAGAGACCCAGTACTTC; CDR3: CASRERSGPFLGQETQYF
D: NA; J: TRBJ1-4; size: NA; V: TRBV5-1; DNA: TGCGCCAGCAGTATGGCCAGTCCTGCAACTAATGAAAAACTGTTTTTT; CDR3: CASSMASPATNEKLFF
D: NA; J: TRBJ1-5; size: NA; V: TRBV27; DNA: TGTGCCAGCAGTTTAAGGGGGAATGATCAGCCCCAGCATTTT; CDR3: CASSLRGNDQPQHF
D: TRBD1; J: TRBJ1-1; size: NA; V: TRBV10-1; DNA: TGCGCCAGCAGTTTGATACGGGACAGGCGAAACACTGAAGCTTTCTTT; CDR3: CASSLIRDRRNTEAFF
D: TRBD2; J: TRBJ2-7; size: NA; V: TRBV6-6; DNA: TGTGCCAGCGTTAACTCACTAGCGGCCCGATCCTACGAGCAGTACTTC; CDR3: CASVNSLAARSYEQYF
D: NA; J: TRBJ1-5; size: NA; V: TRBV11-2; DNA: TGTGCCAGCAGCTTAGATCCAGGGAACAATCAGCCCCAGCATTTT; CDR3: CASSLDPGNNQPQHF
D: TRBD1; J: TRBJ1-1; size: NA; V: TRBV5-5; DNA: TGTGCCAGCAGCCGATACAGGGACAGGAACACTGAAGCTTTCTTT; CDR3: CASSRYRDRNTEAFF
D: TRBD1; J: TRBJ2-7; size: NA; V: TRBV6-5; DNA: TGTGCCAGCATCGGGACAGGGGGCCCCTACGAGCAGTACTTC; CDR3: CASIGTGGPYEQYF
D: NA; J: TRBJ2-7; size: NA; V: TRBV5-1; DNA: TGCGCCAGCAGCTTGGCCGTCGGGGGGCTGTACGAGCAGTACTTC; CDR3: CASSLAVGGLYEQYF
D: NA; J: TRBJ1-1; size: NA; V: TRBV9; DNA: TGTGCCAGCAGCGAAGGACAGCTGAACACTGAAGCTTTCTTT; CDR3: CASSEGQLNTEAFF
D: NA; J: TRBJ2-5; size: NA; V: TRBV5-5; DNA: TGTGCCAGCAGCTTGTCGTTTATCGGAGTGGAGACCCAGTACTTC; CDR3: CASSLSFIGVETQYF
D: TRBD2; J: TRBJ2-1; size: few; V: TRBV4-1; DNA: TGCGCCAGCAGCCAACGATTAGCGGGAGAGGTTAATGAGCAGTTCTTC; CDR3: CASSQRLAGEVNEQFF
D: TRBD1; J: TRBJ1-2; size: NA; V: TRBV9; DNA: TGTGCCAGCAGCGTGTTAGGACAGGGGACGGATGGCTACACCTTC; CDR3: CASSVLGQGTDGYTF
D: NA; J: TRBJ1-5; size: NA; V: TRBV9; DNA: TGTGCCAGCAGCGTTGGAGGGAGCAATCAGCCCCAGCATTTT; CDR3: CASSVGGSNQPQHF
D: TRBD1; J: TRBJ2-5; size: NA; V: TRBV5-4; DNA: TGTGCCAGCAGCAGAGGGGACAGGGGGCCAGAGACCCAGTACTTC; CDR3: CASSRGDRGPETQYF
D: TRBD1; J: TRBJ1-2; size: NA; V: TRBV2; DNA: TGTGCCAGCAGTACCGATCCCGGGACAGGAGGTTGGGGCTACACCTTC; CDR3: CASSTDPGTGGWGYTF
D: NA; J: TRBJ1-1; size: NA; V: TRBV28; DNA: TGTGCCAGCAGTTTGCACGGGGGGGACACTGAAGCTTTCTTT; CDR3: CASSLHGGDTEAFF
D: NA; J: TRBJ1-3; size: NA; V: TRBV5-1; DNA: TGCGCCAGCAGCTTGCAGGGGATTCTCTCTGGAAACACCATATATTTT; CDR3: CASSLQGILSGNTIYF
D: TRBD1; J: TRBJ1-4; size: NA; V: TRBV18; DNA: TGTGCCAGCTCACGCTTAGGACAGGGGGATGAAAAACTGTTTTTT; CDR3: CASSRLGQGDEKLFF
D: NA; J: TRBJ2-5; size: NA; V: TRBV5-4; DNA: TGTGCCAGCAGCCGCGGGACAGACCAAGAGACCCAGTACTTC; CDR3: CASSRGTDQETQYF
D: TRBD1; J: TRBJ2-1; size: once; V: TRBV5-5; DNA: TGTGCCAGCAGCTTTATCAGGGGGCTTTCCTACAATGAGCAGTTCTTC; CDR3: CASSFIRGLSYNEQFF
D: TRBD1; J: TRBJ1-2; size: NA; V: TRBV6-1; DNA: TGTGCCAGCAGTGAAGCGCTTCGATTCGCGGGACAGGGGGCCCGGCGTTATGGCTACACCTTC; CDR3: CASSEALRFAGQGARRYGYTF